The present entry profiles one T cell receptor beta chain with its context. What it recognizes is unknown. Only in-frame clones appear in the TCRdb table, and some are missing; sequencing was by immunoSEQ multiplex PCR. The repertoire holds more than 1.2 million clones, with around 98.5% as singletons. Germline V CDR1 and CDR2: MRHNA, SNTAGT. V shed 4 bases and J shed 5 bases, with 21 bases lying between them. This CDR3 has 17 residues. This specimen belongs to a study of shared clonotypes between healthy human individuals. General study points: Naive subsets, compared against memory subsets, generally had larger estimated richness values. Relative to their counterparts shared across all four donors, non-shared clonotypes exhibited diminished generation probabilities.

This chain links TRBV6-4 with TRBJ1-5, with D maybe TRBD1 (6 bases). This clonotype originated in a man in his thirties or forties in good health. Sequenced: naive CD4+ T cells sorted from blood. Subset denoted: CD45RA+ positively selected. CDR3 nucleotide sequence: TGTGCCAGCAGTGCCCTATTTAGGGGGGCGGATTATCAGCCCCAGCATTTT. As protein: CASSALFRGADYQPQHF.